This passage covers 13 T cell receptor beta chains from one sample sequenced in a study of cytomegalovirus exposure and HLA in healthy donors. The PCR used 60 Vbeta and 13 Jbeta primers. TCRdb's table, derived via immunoSEQ multiplex PCR, lists solely in-frame clones and lacks some. The sample carries roughly 160,000 clones, about 85% recorded once. The sequencing sample was made of PBMCs. These receptors all come from a boy between 2 and 10 years old in good health and CMV-seronegative.

The gene calls are TRBV5-1 and TRBJ2-3; maybe TRBD1 (6 bases). In germline, CDR1 is SGHRS, CDR2 YFSETQ. CDR3 length equals 16 residues. The V end lost 0 bases, the J end lost 0 bases, and 11 bases lay between the germline ends. The CDR3 region has the DNA TGCGCCAGCAGCTTGGATAGGGGGAGTAGCACAGATACGCAGTATTTT. It codes for CASSLDRGSSTDTQYF.

The CDR3, as DNA: TGTGCCAGCAGCCAAGTCGAAGGCGGAGAGACCCAGTACTTC. Protein sequence: CASSQVEGGETQYF. The chain uses TRBV14 and TRBJ2-5; D is uncertain. CDR1 SGHDN and CDR2 FVKESK come from the germline V gene. CDR3 size: 14 residues. Trimming shortened V by 1 base and J by 4 bases, and 10 bases separated the two germline ends.

V gene TRBV13 combines with J gene TRBJ1-1, with D perhaps TRBD1 (5 bases). Germline CDR1 and CDR2: PRHDT and FYEKMQ (reference sequence). This CDR3 contains 15 residues. Between the trimmed V and J ends, which lost 2 bases and 0 bases, there was a span of 10 bases. CDR3: CASSLWAGLNTEAFF. CDR3 coding DNA: TGTGCCAGCAGCTTATGGGCAGGGCTGAACACTGAAGCTTTCTTT.

This rearrangement joins TRBV19 to TRBJ1-5, with 9 bases aligning to TRBD1. CDR3 length: 15 amino acids. After removal of 4 bases from V and 2 bases from J, the junction contained 3 bases not matched to a gene. Germline loops: CDR1 LNHDA, CDR2 SQIVND (reference sequence). In DNA, the CDR3 is TGTGCCAGTAGTAGGGACAGGGATCGCAATCAGCCCCAGCATTTT. Encoded protein: CASSRDRDRNQPQHF.

The chain combines TRBV5-1 with TRBJ2-3; 7 bases line up with TRBD1. Germline V lookup: CDR1 SGHRS, CDR2 YFSETQ. The length of the CDR3 is 15 residues. With V trimmed by 1 base and J by 2 bases, 4 bases remained unmatched. The CDR3, as DNA: TGCGCCAGCAGCTTGAGGGGGCCCCACACAGATACGCAGTATTTT. It yields the protein CASSLRGPHTDTQYF.

This clone was found a few times. Here the CDR3 DNA reads TGTGCCACAACAAGGGGGACAGGGGGCAAGCCCCAGCATTTT. This encodes CATTRGTGGKPQHF. This chain joins TRBV6-5 and TRBJ1-5; 12 bases match TRBD1. Germline CDR1 reads MNHEY; CDR2 reads SVGAGI. V shed 10 bases, J shed 8 bases, and the junction held 9 bases outside the gene matches. CDR3 length equals 14 residues.

The chain has TRBV10-3 and TRBJ2-3, with a possible D match to TRBD2 (6 bases). The CDR3 totals 13 residues. Trimming cost V 0 bases and J 11 bases, with 12 bases left between them. Germline loops: CDR1 ENHRY, CDR2 SYGVKD. The chain's CDR3 is CAISESRDVRQYF. The DNA of the CDR3 is TGTGCCATCAGTGAGTCGCGGGACGTACGGCAGTATTTT.

CDR3 in DNA: TGTGCCAGCAGCTTGGAACAGGGGAACTATGGCTACACCTTC. Translated: CASSLEQGNYGYTF. The V gene is TRBV5-6, the J gene TRBJ1-2; TRBD1 aligns across 7 bases. V trimming: 0 bases; J trimming: 2 bases; junction bases outside the gene matches: 1. The length of the CDR3 is 14 residues. CDR1 and CDR2 (germline): SGHDT, YYEEEE.

The chain carries TRBV27 and TRBJ2-7; 12 bases agree with TRBD2. CDR1 and CDR2 (germline): MNHEY, SMNVEV (reference sequence). V was clipped by 7 bases and J by 2 bases; unmatched bases: 9. This CDR3 is 16 amino acids long. DNA of the CDR3: TGTGCCAGCACCCCGACTAGCGGGAGTATAGCCTACGAGCAGTACTTC. Amino acid sequence: CASTPTSGSIAYEQYF.

This sequence joins TRBV18 and TRBJ2-7, with TRBD1 as a possible D gene (5 bases). Trimming shortened V by 2 bases and J by 2 bases, and 22 bases separated the two germline ends. The germline V gene encodes CDR1 KGHSH and CDR2 LQKENI. This CDR3 contains 18 residues. CDR3 in amino acids: CASSPFSQGRRGTYEQYF. The CDR3 region has the DNA TGTGCCAGCTCACCATTTTCGCAGGGAAGACGAGGCACCTACGAGCAGTACTTC.

A word on this clone: Other DNA variants within this sample encode the same CDR3. The V and J genes are TRBV2 and TRBJ1-5; 8 bases align to TRBD1. The CDR3 has 14 amino acids. V trimming: 6 bases; J trimming: 0 bases; junction bases outside the gene matches: 1. The germline gives CDR1 SNHLY, CDR2 FYNNEI. The CDR3 nucleotides read TGTGCCAGCAGGGGACAGGTTAGCAATCAGCCCCAGCATTTT. Its translation is CASRGQVSNQPQHF.

The chain is built from TRBV5-1 and TRBJ2-5; possibly TRBD2 for D (6 bases). V was trimmed by 5 bases and J by 0 bases, leaving 17 bases between them. This CDR3 is 16 amino acids long. The germline CDR1 and CDR2 sequences are SGHRS and YFSETQ. CDR3 residues: CASSPHVRGNQETQYF. In nucleotides, the CDR3 is TGCGCCAGCAGTCCGCATGTCCGGGGGAACCAAGAGACCCAGTACTTC.

This rearrangement joins TRBV4-1 to TRBJ2-5, with D possibly matching TRBD1 (5 bases). Germline CDR1 MGHRA, CDR2 YSYEKL. This CDR3 has 15 residues. V was clipped by 0 bases and J by 0 bases, with 8 bases between them. The DNA of the CDR3 is TGCGCCAGCAGCCAAGATTGGGGCGACCAAGAGACCCAGTACTTC. As protein: CASSQDWGDQETQYF.